These T cell receptor beta chains were read from a single sample in a study of control samples from healthy donors and cancer patients. TCRdb keeps only in-frame clones here, not all; method: immunoSEQ multiplex PCR. The table lists around 53,000 clones, approximately 90% of them singletons. The sample was PBMCs. These receptors all come from a man in his 60s with head and neck cancer. The CDR3 runs from the conserved cysteine through the conserved F or W. The D gene is left open where the match is weak. Where a row states a size, it is once, few, many or the class of an expanded clone; other rows omit it.

clone_size	j_call	d_call	v_call	cdr3_aa	cdr3_nt
NA	TRBJ1-5	NA	TRBV20-1	CSASPGLDQPQHF	TGCAGTGCTAGTCCAGGACTGGATCAGCCCCAGCATTTT
NA	TRBJ2-7	NA	TRBV6-2/TRBV6-3	CASSYGPSAYEQYF	TGTGCCAGCAGTTACGGACCCTCCGCCTACGAGCAGTACTTC
NA	TRBJ2-3	NA	TRBV19	CASSPMVWPRDTQYF	TGTGCCAGTAGTCCCATGGTCTGGCCGAGAGATACGCAGTATTTT
NA	TRBJ2-2	NA	TRBV6-5	CASSYRHTGELFF	TGTGCCAGCAGTTACAGGCACACCGGGGAGCTGTTTTTT
NA	TRBJ2-2	TRBD2	TRBV10-2	CASSEPWRGGTGELFF	TGCGCCAGCAGTGAGCCGTGGCGGGGGGGCACCGGGGAGCTGTTTTTT
NA	TRBJ1-1	NA	TRBV18	CASSPQGGSNTEAFF	TGTGCCAGCTCACCCCAAGGGGGGTCGAACACTGAAGCTTTCTTT
NA	TRBJ2-7	TRBD2	TRBV9	CASSKGLVYEQYF	TGTGCCAGCAGCAAAGGACTAGTCTACGAGCAGTACTTC
NA	TRBJ2-3	TRBD2	TRBV7-9	CASSSYIGAGDTDTQYF	TGTGCCAGCAGCTCCTATATTGGGGCGGGGGACACAGATACGCAGTATTTT
few	TRBJ2-5	NA	TRBV4-3	CASSQVRYQETQYF	TGCGCCAGCAGCCAAGTGAGGTACCAAGAGACCCAGTACTTC
once	TRBJ1-4	NA	TRBV5-1	CASSLVSGGTGEKLFF	TGCGCCAGCAGCTTGGTGTCCGGAGGAACCGGGGAAAAACTGTTTTTT
NA	TRBJ2-7	NA	TRBV30	CAWNQFGGSSGEQYF	TGTGCCTGGAACCAATTCGGGGGATCGTCTGGCGAGCAGTACTTC
NA	TRBJ2-7	NA	TRBV15	CATSFSRDYEQYF	TGTGCCACCAGCTTCTCCCGGGACTACGAGCAGTACTTC
NA	TRBJ2-1	TRBD1	TRBV3-1/TRBV3-2	CASSPTGGIYNEQFF	TGTGCCAGCAGCCCCACAGGGGGGATCTACAATGAGCAGTTCTTC
NA	TRBJ2-2	NA	TRBV6-5	CASSYQGANTGELFF	TGTGCCAGCAGTTACCAGGGTGCGAACACCGGGGAGCTGTTTTTT
NA	TRBJ2-6	NA	TRBV7-9	CASSYPGLGANVLTF	TGTGCCAGCAGCTATCCAGGGCTTGGGGCCAACGTCCTGACTTTC
NA	TRBJ2-5	NA	TRBV7-9	CASSFSPPGSYQETQYF	TGTGCCAGCAGCTTTAGCCCACCGGGTTCGTACCAAGAGACCCAGTACTTC
NA	TRBJ2-2	NA	TRBV6-2/TRBV6-3	CASSKDTYRNTGELFF	TGTGCCAGCAGTAAGGACACCTACAGGAACACCGGGGAGCTGTTTTTT
few	TRBJ1-2	NA	TRBV30	CAWSASTGVYTF	TGTGCCTGGAGTGCATCAACAGGAGTCTACACCTTC
NA	TRBJ1-1	NA	TRBV30	CAWNSVTGTEAFF	TGTGCCTGGAACTCGGTCACAGGGACTGAAGCTTTCTTT
NA	TRBJ1-2	TRBD1	TRBV19	CASSIPTGGGGYTF	TGTGCCAGTAGTATCCCAACAGGGGGCGGAGGCTACACCTTC
NA	TRBJ2-2	NA	TRBV12-3/TRBV12-4	CASSLWTGELFF	TGTGCCAGCAGCCTTTGGACCGGGGAGCTGTTTTTT
NA	TRBJ2-2	TRBD2	TRBV28	CASGREDTGELFF	TGTGCCAGCGGACGGGAGGACACCGGGGAGCTGTTTTTT
NA	TRBJ1-2	NA	TRBV5-1	CASSLASMPSYGYTF	TGCGCCAGCAGCTTGGCCTCCATGCCAAGCTATGGCTACACCTTC
NA	TRBJ2-5	NA	TRBV5-6	CASSLGGGETQYF	TGTGCCAGCAGCTTGGGTGGTGGGGAGACCCAGTACTTC
NA	TRBJ2-7	TRBD2	TRBV6-5	CASRGTSGNEQYF	TGTGCCAGCAGGGGGACTAGCGGGAACGAGCAGTACTTC
NA	TRBJ1-3	NA	TRBV14	CASSRIYGATSGNTIYF	TGTGCCAGCAGCCGGATATACGGGGCTACCTCTGGAAACACCATATATTTT
NA	TRBJ2-7	TRBD1	TRBV7-9	CASSPLGTALTYEQYF	TGTGCCAGCAGCCCTCTGGGGACAGCCCTCACCTACGAGCAGTACTTC
NA	TRBJ2-3	NA	TRBV9	CASSARPLTDTQYF	TGTGCCAGCAGCGCCCGGCCCCTCACAGATACGCAGTATTTT
few	TRBJ1-2	NA	TRBV5-1	CASSPSASPNYGYTF	TGCGCCAGCAGCCCCTCGGCCAGCCCAAACTATGGCTACACCTTC
once	TRBJ1-3	TRBD1	TRBV6-4	CASRRDRGGSGNTIYF	TGTGCCAGCAGGAGGGACAGGGGTGGCTCTGGAAACACCATATATTTT
NA	TRBJ1-2	NA	TRBV30	CAWSADTNYGYTF	TGTGCCTGGAGTGCGGACACTAACTATGGCTACACCTTC
NA	TRBJ1-4	NA	TRBV6-6	CASSVTRVNNEKLFF	TGTGCCAGCAGTGTAACCAGGGTAAATAATGAAAAACTGTTTTTT
NA	TRBJ1-6	NA	TRBV7-9	CATSTGNNSPLHF	TGTGCCACCTCGACCGGAAATAATTCACCCCTCCACTTT
NA	TRBJ2-1	NA	TRBV7-2	CASSFPTLIQGIWSNEQFF	TGTGCCAGCAGCTTTCCTACCCTAATCCAGGGAATTTGGTCCAATGAGCAGTTCTTC
once	TRBJ1-5	NA	TRBV6-2/TRBV6-3	CASSARAQPQHF	TGTGCCAGCAGTGCTCGCGCTCAGCCCCAGCATTTT
NA	TRBJ1-1	NA	TRBV9	CASSVGAGSTEAFF	TGTGCCAGCAGCGTAGGTGCAGGGAGTACTGAAGCTTTCTTT
NA	TRBJ1-2	TRBD1	TRBV4-2	CASSQGTGGSDYGYTF	TGTGCCAGCAGCCAAGGGACAGGGGGCAGTGACTATGGCTACACCTTC
NA	TRBJ2-1	TRBD2	TRBV6-1	CASSEAVAGGGQFF	TGTGCCAGCAGTGAGGCGGTAGCGGGAGGGGGGCAGTTCTTC
NA	TRBJ2-2	NA	TRBV6-6	CASSPGAGNTGELFF	TGTGCCAGCTCCCCCGGGGCAGGGAACACCGGGGAGCTGTTTTTT
NA	TRBJ2-1	TRBD1	TRBV7-3	CASSLTGTGVNEQFF	TGTGCCAGCAGCTTGACCGGGACAGGGGTAAATGAGCAGTTCTTC
NA	TRBJ2-7	TRBD1	TRBV27	CASSFALTGATYEQYF	TGTGCCAGCAGTTTCGCTCTGACAGGGGCCACCTACGAGCAGTACTTC
NA	TRBJ2-7	NA	TRBV5-6	CASSREWGYEQYF	TGTGCCAGCAGCCGCGAGTGGGGTTACGAGCAGTACTTC
NA	TRBJ2-7	TRBD1	TRBV6-5	CASSYSRQGDYEQYF	TGTGCCAGCAGTTACTCTCGACAGGGGGACTACGAGCAGTACTTC
NA	TRBJ2-7	NA	TRBV10-3	CAISFIGAEHEQYF	TGTGCCATCAGTTTCATCGGGGCCGAACACGAGCAGTACTTC
NA	TRBJ1-2	NA	TRBV20-1	CSARVGGANTF	TGCAGTGCTAGGGTTGGCGGGGCTAACACCTTC
NA	TRBJ2-2	NA	TRBV5-4	CASSLDSIGGELFF	TGTGCCAGCAGCTTGGATAGCATCGGCGGGGAGCTGTTTTTT
NA	TRBJ1-5	NA	TRBV28	CASTSPGHWDQPQHF	TGTGCCAGCACGTCACCGGGACATTGGGATCAGCCCCAGCATTTT
NA	TRBJ2-4	TRBD2	TRBV28	CASSSPSGRGGKNIQYF	TGTGCCAGCAGTTCCCCAAGCGGGAGAGGAGGTAAAAACATTCAGTACTTC
NA	TRBJ2-1	NA	TRBV14	CASSQNWGNEQFF	TGTGCCAGCAGCCAAAATTGGGGTAATGAGCAGTTCTTC
NA	TRBJ1-5	TRBD1	TRBV19	CASSTRDRVDQPQHF	TGTGCCAGTAGTACCAGGGACAGGGTCGACCAGCCCCAGCATTTT